Presented here are 17 T cell receptor beta chains from one specimen sequenced in a study of regulatory T cells in long-lasting Graves disease. Time point specified: persistent/refractory GD, antithyroid drugs over 5 years with positive TRAb. PBMCs were the source of the RNA used for TCR sequencing. Building the TCR beta libraries relied on iRepertoire HTBI primers, and CDR3 regions underwent Arm-PCR. Via MiXCR, TCRdb re-called the multiplex PCR reads, giving one row per CDR3 protein. The data show 650,000 to 700,000 distinct CDR3 sequences, with 25% to 35% seen just once and about 42% held by the top ten. The sequenced sample was peripheral blood mononuclear cells (PBMCs), obtained when the disease was refractory, from a patient treated with antithyroid drugs. These receptors all stem from a female donor with Graves disease.

V usage is TRBV6-5 and J usage is TRBJ1-2; 7 nucleotides agree with TRBD1. J gave up 1 base and V 4 bases, and 6 bases lay outside the gene matches. Germline CDR1 is MNHEY and CDR2 is SVGAGI. The CDR3 covers 15 residues. The CDR3 spells CASSFLTGDNYGYTF. The CDR3 DNA reads as TGTGCCAGCAGTTTTTTAACAGGGGATAACTATGGCTACACCTTC.

This clonotype occurred a few times. The chain combines TRBV14 with TRBJ1-4; no firm D call. This CDR3 comprises 14 residues. CDR1 is SGHDN and CDR2 is FVKESK in the germline V gene. Between the trimmed V and J ends, which lost 3 bases and 10 bases, there was a span of 15 bases. CDR3 in DNA: TGTGCCAGCAGCCATATGTCCAGCAAAGGAAAACTGTTTTTT. This translates into CASSHMSSKGKLFF.

The rearrangement links TRBV20-1 to TRBJ1-4; 10 bases map to TRBD1. J gave up 8 bases and V 3 bases, and 9 bases lay outside the gene matches. Germline CDR1 is DFQATT and CDR2 is SNEGSKA (reference sequence). The CDR3 contains 15 residues. The CDR3 DNA reads as TGCAGTGCTAGCCTTCCGGGACAGGGGAGGGAAAAACTGTTTTTT. It yields the protein CSASLPGQGREKLFF.

In this sample, this clonotype turned up many times. The chain combines TRBV20-1 with TRBJ1-1, with D uncertain. Germline assignment: CDR1 DFQATT and CDR2 SNEGSKA (reference sequence). Trimming shortened V by 0 bases and J by 5 bases, and 16 bases separated the two germline ends. CDR3 length: 15 amino acids. The CDR3 DNA sequence: TGCAGTGCTAGAGATCAGGCCAGCACGGGTACTGAAGCTTTCTTT. It codes for CSARDQASTGTEAFF.

This clonotype was seen more than once but under ten times. This chain connects TRBV5-1 to TRBJ2-7; D may be TRBD1 (5 bases). Germline CDR1 SGHRS, CDR2 YFSETQ. The CDR3 consists of 13 residues. Deletions cut 4 bases from V and 6 bases from J, with 14 bases between. CDR3 region: CASSSRQNGEQYF. CDR3 nucleotide sequence: TGCGCCAGCAGCAGCAGACAGAACGGCGAGCAGTACTTC.

In this sample, this clonotype turned up many times. The chain joins TRBV28 to TRBJ1-5; D is perhaps TRBD1 (6 bases). The CDR3 is made up of 14 amino acids. Trimming removed 6 bases from V and 5 bases from J, with 14 bases in between. Per the germline V gene, CDR1 is MDHEN and CDR2 is SYDVKM. CDR3 nucleotides: TGTGCCAGCAGCTTGGTAGGGGGAGATCAGCCCCAGCATTTT. As protein: CASSLVGGDQPQHF.

With respect to this clonotype: Possible read error: a much larger clone is one base away. This sequence joins TRBV6-1 and TRBJ2-5; D tentatively fits TRBD1 or TRBD2 (5 bases each). The germline V gene has CDR1 MNHNS and CDR2 SASEGT. V was pared by 9 bases and J by 8 bases, with 16 bases between. CDR3 length: 12 residues. The CDR3 protein is CASLGRGPTQYF. CDR3 coding DNA: TGTGCCAGTCTCGGACGGGGACCCACCCAGTACTTC.

The gene calls are TRBV11-2 and TRBJ2-3; TRBD2 is a possible D gene (5 bases). V dropped 5 bases and J dropped 0 bases, with 18 bases sitting between them. CDR1 is SGHAT, CDR2 FQNNGV, per germline. This CDR3 has 17 amino acids. This CDR3 is CASSRKDTRVSTDTQYF. The CDR3 DNA is TGTGCCAGCAGCCGTAAAGATACTAGAGTGAGCACAGATACGCAGTATTTT.

This clonotype has more than one count but fewer than ten. The V and J genes are TRBV9 and TRBJ1-1; TRBD1 matches 9 bases. Germline V lookup: CDR1 SGDLS, CDR2 YYNGEE. Trimming at V came to 5 bases and at J to 6 bases, leaving 11 bases not matched to a gene. The CDR3 has 15 amino acids. The CDR3 sequence: CASSARTGEGSEAFF. The DNA for the CDR3 is TGTGCCAGCAGTGCGCGGACAGGGGAAGGCTCTGAAGCTTTCTTT.

The rearrangement uses TRBV11-2 and TRBJ1-1; no reliable D call. Looked up from germline, CDR1 is SGHAT and CDR2 is FQNNGV. The V end lost 1 base, the J end lost 4 bases, and 10 bases lay between the germline ends. This CDR3 region has 14 residues. The CDR3 DNA reads as TGTGCCAGCAGCTTAGGTCGAGGGATCACTGAAGCTTTCTTT. This encodes CASSLGRGITEAFF. Full variable domain (rest looked up from reference TRBV11-2 and TRBJ1-1): EAGVAQSPRYKIIEKRQSVAFWCNPISGHATLYWYQQILGQGPKLLIQFQNNGVVDDSQLPKDRFSAERLKGVDSTLKIQPAKLEDSAVYLCASSLGRGITEAFFGQGTRLTVV.

This clonotype was picked up a small number of times. Written as DNA, the CDR3 is TGTGCCAGCAGTCCTTGGACAGGGGAGGGTCTGACTGAAGCTTTCTTT. It is translated as CASSPWTGEGLTEAFF. This chain joins TRBV6-1 and TRBJ1-1; 9 bases fit TRBD1. J lost 5 bases, V lost 5 bases, and 12 bases had no gene match. Germline V gene data show CDR1 as MNHNS and CDR2 as SASEGT. The CDR3 length is 16 residues.

This clonotype appeared a few times. V usage is TRBV9 and J usage is TRBJ1-2; 8 positions agree with TRBD1. The germline V gene encodes CDR1 SGDLS and CDR2 YYNGEE. This CDR3 contains 15 residues. V lost 0 bases and J lost 2; bases outside the gene matches: 3. The CDR3 here is CASSVGTGPNYGYTF. The CDR3 DNA is TGTGCCAGCAGCGTAGGGACAGGGCCCAACTATGGCTACACCTTC. Full variable domain (remainder filled in from reference TRBV9 and TRBJ1-2): DSGVTQTPKHLITATGQRVTLRCSPRSGDLSVYWYQQSLDQGLQFLIQYYNGEERAKGNILERFSAQQFPDLHSELNLSSLELGDSALYFCASSVGTGPNYGYTFGSGTRLTVV.

The V and J genes are TRBV12-3 or TRBV12-4 and TRBJ1-2; D may be TRBD1 (6 bases). The V end was cut by 6 bases, the J end by 11 bases, with 16 bases between. This CDR3 is built from 12 residues. In DNA form, the CDR3 reads TGTGCCAGCAGACTAGACAGGACCTTATACACCTTC. It is translated as CASRLDRTLYTF.

In this sample, this clonotype turned up a few times. This chain connects TRBV5-4 to TRBJ2-2, with D perhaps assigned TRBD1 or TRBD2 (5 bases each). The germline CDR1 and CDR2 sequences are SGHNT and YYREEE (reference sequence). CDR3 length equals 16 residues. Trimming took 1 base from V and 6 from J, leaving 16 bases between them. The CDR3 here is CASSLMGESGAGELFF. The CDR3 DNA reads TGTGCCAGCAGCTTGATGGGGGAGTCGGGCGCCGGGGAGCTGTTTTTT.

The chain has TRBV2 and TRBJ2-4; 11 nucleotides match TRBD2. Germline CDR1 SNHLY, CDR2 FYNNEI. The J segment lost 6 bases and the V segment lost 6 bases, leaving 7 bases of the junction unmatched. This CDR3 is built from 15 residues. CDR3 residues: CASRTGTSGINIQYF. CDR3 coding DNA: TGTGCCAGCAGGACCGGGACTAGCGGAATAAACATTCAGTACTTC.

The chain employs TRBV6-2 or TRBV6-3 and TRBJ1-6; 9 bases are shared with TRBD1. The length of the CDR3 is 16 residues. Trimming at V came to 2 bases and at J to 10 bases, leaving 9 bases not matched to a gene. Germline V gene data show CDR1 as MNHEY and CDR2 as SVGEGT. CDR3 amino acids: CASSYSADRGRSPLHF. Written as DNA, the CDR3 is TGTGCCAGCAGTTACAGCGCGGACAGGGGAAGGTCACCCCTCCACTTT.

This clonotype appeared many times. The gene calls are TRBV2 and TRBJ2-7; 7 bases are a match to TRBD2. Trimming took 11 bases from V and 3 from J; bases not matched to a gene: 7. CDR1 and CDR2 from the germline V gene are SNHLY and FYNNEI. The CDR3 is 12 amino acids. In nucleotides, the CDR3 is TGTGCCGGACGTGGGGGGGGCTACGAGCAGTACTTC. This translates into CAGRGGGYEQYF.